Below, one T cell receptor beta chain is given with its context. The antigen remains undetermined. RNA, at about 0.45 to 1 ug, was reverse transcribed with random hexamers. TCR beta CDR3 was amplified by immunoSEQ multiplex PCR. This amplification extended across 54 Vbeta and 13 Jbeta segments. TCRdb reprocessed the immunoSEQ multiplex PCR reads via MiXCR and lists one record per CDR3 protein. Of around 200,000 distinct CDR3 sequences listed, 95% were seen once; the top ten hold approximately 0.082%. Sequencing of TCR beta was undertaken in CD8+ and CD4+ T cells derived from blood. The sample is drawn from a study of CD8 T cells in Susac syndrome. Study results and limitations: The relatively small number of individuals in the TCR sequencing and HLA analysis was acknowledged by the study.

Trimming left V 3 bases short and J 7 bases short, with 13 bases between. The V gene's germline CDR1 is LNHDA and CDR2 SQIVND (reference sequence). This CDR3 has 14 amino acids. The sequence was collected from a human donor with multiple sclerosis. The sequenced sample was CD4+ T cells from PBMCs. The chain is built from TRBV19 and TRBJ1-5; no definite D call. CDR3 in DNA: TGTGCCAGTAGTATGCTTAGGGTTGAACAGCCCCAGCATTTT. Protein: CASSMLRVEQPQHF.